Below are 27 T cell receptor beta chains sequenced from a single sample in a study of T cells in Graves' hyperthyroidism and ophthalmopathy. What was amplified from RNA transcripts were TCR beta CDR3 regions. Primed by the HTBI set, a first-round RT-PCR was run on the TCR CDR3. TCRdb fed the multiplex PCR reads into MiXCR, producing one record per CDR3 protein. The sample lists about 560,000 distinct CDR3 sequences; over 15% were seen once. Sequences were obtained from blood. The origin of the receptors is a woman younger than 35 with Graves' hyperthyroidism.

This clonotype was found many times. The chain carries TRBV10-3 and TRBJ1-2; 7 positions match TRBD1. CDR3 length equals 14 residues. The ends lost 8 bases at V and 1 base at J; junction bases unmatched: 7. Looked up from germline, CDR1 is ENHRY and CDR2 is SYGVKD. The CDR3 sequence: CAISGTANNYGYTF. The CDR3 DNA follows: TGTGCCATCTCCGGGACAGCGAATAACTATGGCTACACCTTC.

This clonotype showed up many times. The rearrangement uses TRBV7-8 and TRBJ2-5; 9 positions match TRBD2. Per the germline V gene, CDR1 is SGHVS and CDR2 is FQNEAQ. V gave up 5 bases and J gave up 5 bases; unmatched junction bases: 9. There are 15 residues in the CDR3. For the CDR3, the DNA is TGTGCCAGCAGCCGAGCGGGGGGCCCGCGGGAGACCCAGTACTTC. Translated, it gives CASSRAGGPRETQYF.

In this sample, this clonotype turned up once. V gene TRBV11-2 combines with J gene TRBJ1-1, with D possibly TRBD1 on 6 matching bases. V shed 5 bases and J shed 3 bases, with 13 bases lying between them. Germline CDR1 and CDR2: SGHAT and FQNNGV. CDR3 length: 14 residues. The CDR3 sequence: CASSGGTWDTEAFF. The CDR3 DNA is TGTGCCAGCAGCGGGGGGACATGGGACACTGAAGCTTTCTTT.

This clonotype has a handful of counts. A much larger clone differs from this one at a single base, so this may be a read error. The chain is built from TRBV20-1 and TRBJ2-7; D not certain. The CDR3 consists of 13 residues. The germline V and J ends were trimmed by 4 bases and 2 bases, with 12 bases remaining between them. Germline CDR1 is DFQATT and CDR2 is SNEGSKA (reference sequence). The CDR3 spells CSANRLVPYEQYF. CDR3 sequence (DNA): TGCAGTGCTAATAGATTGGTCCCCTACGAGCAGTACTTC.

The rearrangement links TRBV30 to TRBJ2-2; D unclear. In germline, CDR1 is GTSNPN, CDR2 SVGIG (reference sequence). The CDR3 contains 13 residues. Between the trimmed V and J ends, which lost 2 bases and 3 bases, there was a span of 7 bases. The CDR3 sequence is CAWSIGYTGELFF. DNA of the CDR3: TGTGCCTGGAGTATCGGGTACACCGGGGAGCTGTTTTTT.

This clonotype turned up a few times. V gene TRBV20-1 combines with J gene TRBJ1-6; D might be TRBD1 (6 bases). Trimming left V 7 bases short and J 9 bases short, with 19 bases between. CDR3 length: 14 residues. The germline V gene encodes CDR1 DFQATT and CDR2 SNEGSKA (reference sequence). CDR3 residues: CSVPRGGEGSPLHF. CDR3 sequence (DNA): TGCAGTGTGCCCCGAGGGGGGGAAGGTTCACCCCTCCACTTT.

The sample holds many counts of this clonotype. The genes are TRBV19 and TRBJ1-6; unclear D gene. The germline CDR1 and CDR2 sequences are LNHDA and SQIVND (reference sequence). The CDR3 loop spans 15 amino acids. V lost 3 bases and J 8 bases, leaving 14 bases between the germline ends. The CDR3 coding sequence is TGTGCCAGTAGTATCGCGGGTATCGGAGATTCACCCCTCCACTTT. Translated: CASSIAGIGDSPLHF.

This clonotype has just a few counts. The V gene is TRBV5-5, the J gene TRBJ2-7; TRBD2 is a possible D gene (5 bases). The CDR3 runs to 16 residues. Trimming left V 4 bases short and J 1 base short, with 18 bases between. Germline loops: CDR1 SGHKS, CDR2 YYEKEE (reference sequence). CDR3 DNA: TGTGCCAGCAGCCGGCCGGGGTCCCTAGGTTCCTACGAGCAGTACTTC. This translates into CASSRPGSLGSYEQYF.

There are a few counts of this clonotype. The genes are TRBV18 and TRBJ2-7, with D hard to call. V lost 3 bases, J lost 7 bases, and 10 bases lay in between. The CDR3 has 12 residues. Germline lookup yields CDR1 KGHSH and CDR2 LQKENI. The CDR3 sequence is CASSPGSEEQYF. For the CDR3, the DNA is TGTGCCAGCTCACCGGGTTCGGAGGAGCAGTACTTC.

This chain links TRBV6-9 with TRBJ2-7; 9 bases fit TRBD2. CDR3 size: 15 residues. CDR1 and CDR2 from the germline V gene are MNHGY and SVAAGI. Trimming cost V 1 base and J 3 bases; bases outside gene matches: 4. In DNA form, the CDR3 reads TGTGCCAGCAGTTATTTAGCGGGGGCCCTCTACGAGCAGTACTTC. Encoded protein: CASSYLAGALYEQYF.

The J gene is TRBJ2-5, the V gene TRBV20-1, with 9 nucleotides matching TRBD2. With 1 base clipped from V and 2 bases from J, the junction kept 5 bases outside the gene matches. CDR1 is DFQATT, CDR2 SNEGSKA, per germline (reference sequence). The CDR3 consists of 15 residues. The DNA for the CDR3 is TGCAGTGCTAGAGGCCTAGCGGGGCGACAAGAGACCCAGTACTTC. Residues: CSARGLAGRQETQYF.

This clonotype was found a few times. V usage is TRBV19 and J usage is TRBJ1-1; maybe TRBD1 (5 bases). The ends were cut back, 9 bases at V and 3 bases at J, with 14 bases in the middle. Germline-derived CDR1 and CDR2 are LNHDA and SQIVND (reference sequence). CDR3 length equals 13 residues. In nucleotides, the CDR3 is TGTGCCAGCGCCGGGACGGTTCACACTGAAGCTTTCTTT. This encodes CASAGTVHTEAFF.

This clonotype was counted at least ten times. The chain has TRBV11-2 and TRBJ2-1; TRBD2 aligns across 10 bases. The CDR3 is 15 amino acids. The V gene end was trimmed by 1 base and the J gene end by 9 bases; junction bases not matched to a gene: 6. CDR1 and CDR2 (germline): SGHAT, FQNNGV. CDR3 DNA sequence: TGTGCCAGCAGCTTAGTTCCAGCGGGAGGGAGTGAGCAGTTCTTC. This encodes CASSLVPAGGSEQFF.

This clonotype has a count of ten or more. V gene TRBV15 combines with J gene TRBJ1-5, with 8 bases fitting TRBD1. Germline loops: CDR1 LNHNV, CDR2 YYDKDF (reference sequence). Losses at the gene ends were 0 bases for V and 6 bases for J; bases not matched to a gene: 7. The CDR3 is 16 residues long. CDR3 DNA sequence: TGTGCCACCAGCAGAGAGAGGGGCAGGGGGCGTCAGCCCCAGCATTTT. Encoded protein: CATSRERGRGRQPQHF.

V is TRBV29-1 and J is TRBJ2-1; 7 bases match TRBD2. With V trimmed by 3 bases and J by 2 bases, 7 bases remained unmatched. The germline gives CDR1 SQVTM, CDR2 ANQGSEA. This CDR3 is built from 15 residues. This chain's CDR3 is CSVDGAGATYNEQFF. The CDR3 bases are TGCAGCGTTGATGGGGCGGGAGCTACCTACAATGAGCAGTTCTTC.

This clonotype has a count of ten or more. This CDR3 is CASSQDLGESYEQYF. Here the CDR3 DNA reads TGCGCCAGCAGCCAAGATCTGGGAGAATCCTACGAGCAGTACTTC. The rearrangement joins TRBV4-3 to TRBJ2-7; TRBD2 is a possible D gene (5 bases). V lost 0 bases to trimming and J lost 1 base, with 10 bases between them. The CDR3 sequence is 15 residues long. In germline, CDR1 is LGHNA, CDR2 YSLEER.

This clonotype was found many times. The chain couples TRBV11-2 to TRBJ1-6; D remains ambiguous. The germline V gene encodes CDR1 SGHAT and CDR2 FQNNGV. V gave up 5 bases and J gave up 5 bases, with 13 bases separating them. The CDR3 runs to 15 residues. Written as DNA, the CDR3 is TGTGCCAGCAGCCGCACCGACGGTAATAATTCACCCCTCCACTTT. Translating it yields CASSRTDGNNSPLHF.

With regard to this clonotype: A much larger clone lies a single base off, so this may be a read error. The J gene is TRBJ2-7, the V gene TRBV12-3 or TRBV12-4, with D uncertain. This CDR3 comprises 11 residues. CDR3 sequence (DNA): TGTACCAGCAGTTCCATCTACGAGCAGTACTTC. Protein sequence: CTSSSIYEQYF.

The table lists this clonotype with a few counts. This chain connects TRBV12-3 or TRBV12-4 to TRBJ2-2; D unclear. V was shortened by 4 bases and J by 11 bases, with 8 bases between the two germline ends. This CDR3 contains 11 residues. DNA for the CDR3: TGTGCCAGCAGTTGGTCCATAGAGCTGTTTTTT. Translation gives CASSWSIELFF.

This clonotype has ten or more counts. CDR3 bases: TGTGCCATCAGTGACCCGCAAGAGACTAGCGGGAGGACCAAGACCTACGAGCAGTACTTC. Residues: CAISDPQETSGRTKTYEQYF. The gene calls are TRBV10-3 and TRBJ2-7, with TRBD2 matching over 13 bases. The CDR3 has 20 amino acids. The J segment lost 2 bases and the V segment lost 3 bases, leaving 16 bases of the junction unmatched. Per germline, CDR1 ENHRY and CDR2 SYGVKD.

This clonotype occurred a few times. The chain joins TRBV6-1 to TRBJ1-3, with D possibly matching TRBD1 (6 bases). V lost 0 bases and J 0 bases, leaving 12 bases between the germline ends. This CDR3 is built from 17 residues. Looked up from germline, CDR1 is MNHNS and CDR2 is SASEGT. CDR3 protein: CASSEATGMGSGNTIYF. CDR3 bases: TGTGCCAGCAGTGAAGCCACAGGGATGGGCTCTGGAAACACCATATATTTT.

This clonotype was counted a few times. The chain couples TRBV18 to TRBJ2-2; D is uncertain. The germline gives CDR1 KGHSH, CDR2 LQKENI. V was shortened by 2 bases and J by 1 base, with 14 bases between the two germline ends. This CDR3 is 17 amino acids long. Here the CDR3 DNA reads TGTGCCAGCTCACCAGTCCAATTACGGTTGAACACCGGGGAGCTGTTTTTT. Translating gives CASSPVQLRLNTGELFF.

This clonotype has ten or more counts. CDR3 residues: CASSSPTPLGNTEAFF. The CDR3 DNA is TGTGCCAGCAGCTCCCCGACACCCTTGGGCAACACTGAAGCTTTCTTT. The chain couples TRBV7-2 to TRBJ1-1, with no clear D. V lost 4 bases and J lost 2, with 17 bases in between. CDR3 length: 16 residues. CDR1 is SGHTA, CDR2 FQGNSA, per germline. The complete variable domain, with remaining parts taken from reference TRBV7-2 and TRBJ1-1, reads GAGVSQSPSNKVTEKGKDVELRCDPISGHTALYWYRQSLGQGLEFLIYFQGNSAPDKSGLPSDRFSAERTGGSVSTLTIQRTQQEDSAVYLCASSSPTPLGNTEAFFGQGTRLTVV.

Comments on this clonotype: One junction end disagrees with the germline gene, perhaps due to a read error. V and J are TRBV24-1 and TRBJ2-5, with 7 bases aligning to TRBD1. There are 16 residues in the CDR3. Looked up from germline, CDR1 is KGHDR and CDR2 is SFDVKD. CDR3: CAASDPGTDKVETQYF. CDR3 DNA sequence: TGTGCCGCCAGTGATCCCGGGACAGACAAGGTGGAGACCCAGTACTTC.

This clonotype showed up many times. The chain uses TRBV28 and TRBJ2-7; 10 bases are a match to TRBD1. Germline-derived CDR1 and CDR2 are MDHEN and SYDVKM. The length of the CDR3 is 14 residues. The J segment lost 3 bases and the V segment lost 5 bases, leaving 4 bases of the junction unmatched. In nucleotides, the CDR3 is TGTGCCAGCAGTATTGGACAGGGGGTCTACGAGCAGTACTTC. Protein product: CASSIGQGVYEQYF.

The table lists this clonotype with a few counts. The CDR3 DNA sequence: TGTGCCAGCAGTTTATCGGGCAGGGGGAGTGAGCAGTTCTTC. It encodes CASSLSGRGSEQFF. The chain joins TRBV27 to TRBJ2-1; 7 positions agree with TRBD1. The V segment lost 0 bases and the J segment 9 bases; nucleotides outside the gene matches: 5. The CDR3 length is 14 residues. CDR1 is MNHEY, CDR2 SMNVEV, per germline (reference sequence).

This clonotype has at least ten counts. This rearrangement joins TRBV7-9 to TRBJ2-5; D possibly corresponds to TRBD1 (6 bases). Trimming stripped 5 bases from V and 5 bases from J, with 15 bases between. The germline V gene encodes CDR1 SEHNR and CDR2 FQNEAQ (reference sequence). CDR3 length: 14 residues. DNA of the CDR3: TGTGCCAGCAGCCCCGCAGACAGGCGGGAGACCCAGTACTTC. Translated, it gives CASSPADRRETQYF.